This T cell receptor (beta chain) is drawn from a study of tumor and adjacent non-tumor tissue in lung cancer (dated by TCRdb to between 2017 and 2018). Regarding the complete study: By cancer type, the cohort comprised approximately 12 adenocarcinoma patients, 2 squamous cell carcinoma patients and 1 small cell lung cancer patient. The 15 enrolled patients, of whom some 10 were men and 5 were women, were aged roughly 30 to 80 years and were diagnosed with TNM stage I to III disease. A few dozen paired specimens, one tumor and one normal lung sample per patient, were profiled by TCRbeta CDR3 sequencing. The study compared bulk TCRbeta repertoires between lung tumor tissue and matched distant non-tumor lung tissue from some 14 lung cancer patients. A total of around 130,000,000 productive TCRbeta reads were generated by sequencing, corresponding to an average of about 4.17 million reads per sample.

Library creation used multiplex PCR. Sequencing was carried out with an Illumina HiSeq 2500. Following protocols modified from ARM-PCR, the researchers constructed TCRbeta libraries through three rounds of nested PCR with primers (Table S4). Before sequencing, PCR products of 200-500 bp were cut from the gel and purified using the QIAquick gel extraction kit. The source study handled its data this way. Trimmomatic was used to clean the reads, FLASH merged the cleaned reads into complete CDR3 sequences, and MiTCR assigned the sequences to V(D)J germline segments. Clonal diversity was calculated as the inverse Simpson's index using VDJtools. In-frame sequences without a premature stop codon were defined as productive reads. The raw public reads went through TCRdb reprocessing: fastp at Q25, MiXCR clone calling, in-frame beta chains kept. Here each entry gathers all rows of one CDR3 protein and keeps the most common genes and DNA. What appears here as the V and J calls and clone size reflects TCRdb's work, not the paper's. The sample table records about 85,000 distinct CDR3 sequences; around three fifths of these occur just once. The ten largest clones capture around 14% of the sample.

Bulk unsorted tissue served as the source for RNA extraction, and RNA quality was assessed using a NanoDrop ND-1000 and an Agilent 2100. All donors had newly diagnosed lung cancer, had not received prior chemotherapy, and were admitted for thoracic surgery in China between August and November 2014. Anyone who had undergone radiotherapy or chemotherapy before, or who had another cancer at the same time, was left out of the study. Surgical tissue pieces of about 1-2.3 cm3 were preserved in RNAlater solution and were kept at -80 degrees C until use. Results and caveats for the whole study, not just this receptor: The methods do not name the sequencing platform or mention unique molecular identifiers. Tumor tissue showed significantly higher TCR diversity (inverse Simpson) than normal lung tissue, at roughly 430 vs 170 (P = 0.0075, Mann-Whitney U test). In normal lung, the top 100 clones accounted for a significantly larger cumulative share of the repertoire than in tumor tissue. Only approximately 16 patients were included in the cohort, and the need for larger samples and more detailed clinical data was noted by the authors. Because peripheral blood was not sequenced, blood TCRbeta repertoires in the lung cancer patients of the study were not examined. TCR diversity was significantly higher in younger patients, and greater tumor TCR diversity was associated with shorter overall survival and shorter disease-free survival.

The sample holds a few counts of this clonotype. The clone's antigen remains unknown. Mismatch with germline at one junction end may stem from a read error. The CDR3 spans 17 residues, from the cysteine through the phenylalanine. Only the CDR3 portion is preserved as DNA: 51 bases, with reading frame beginning at the first base. The TCR was taken from a man aged 65 to 79 with non-small cell lung cancer. The source material was lung tumor tissue. The sequence is built from TRBV12-3 or TRBV12-4 and TRBJ2-2; 14 bases in the middle match TRBD2. Here is the DNA: TGTGCCAGCAGAAGGACTAGCGGGGGGTTAAACACCGGGGAGCTGCTTTTT. The encoded protein is CASRRTSGGLNTGELLF.